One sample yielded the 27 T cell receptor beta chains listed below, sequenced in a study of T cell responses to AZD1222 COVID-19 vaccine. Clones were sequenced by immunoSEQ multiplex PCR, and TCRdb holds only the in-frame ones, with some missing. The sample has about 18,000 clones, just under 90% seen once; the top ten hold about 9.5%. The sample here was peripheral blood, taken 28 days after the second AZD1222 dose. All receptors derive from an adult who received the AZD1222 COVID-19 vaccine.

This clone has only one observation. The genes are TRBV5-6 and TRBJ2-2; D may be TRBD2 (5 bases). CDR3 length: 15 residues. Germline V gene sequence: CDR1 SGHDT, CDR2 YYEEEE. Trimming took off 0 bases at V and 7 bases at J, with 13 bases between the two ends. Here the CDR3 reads CASSLVGGPDGELFF. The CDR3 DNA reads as TGTGCCAGCAGCTTGGTTGGCGGGCCGGACGGGGAGCTGTTTTTT. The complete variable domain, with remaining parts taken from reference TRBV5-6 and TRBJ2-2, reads DAGVTQSPTHLIKTRGQQVTLRCSPKSGHDTVSWYQQALGQGPQFIFQYYEEEERQRGNFPDRFSGHQFPNYSSELNVNALLLGDSALYLCASSLVGGPDGELFFGEGSRLTVL.

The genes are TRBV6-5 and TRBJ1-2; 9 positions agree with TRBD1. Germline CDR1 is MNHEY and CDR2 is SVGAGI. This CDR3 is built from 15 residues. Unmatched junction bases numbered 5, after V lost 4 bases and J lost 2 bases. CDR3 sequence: CASSFPGQGNYGYTF. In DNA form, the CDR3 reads TGTGCCAGCAGTTTCCCCGGACAGGGGAACTATGGCTACACCTTC.

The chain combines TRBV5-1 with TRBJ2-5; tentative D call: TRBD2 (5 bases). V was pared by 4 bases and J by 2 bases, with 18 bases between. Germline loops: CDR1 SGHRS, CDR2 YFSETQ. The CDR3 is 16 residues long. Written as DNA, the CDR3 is TGCGCCAGCAGCCGTGATTATAGGTGGGAGCAAGAGACCCAGTACTTC. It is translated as CASSRDYRWEQETQYF.

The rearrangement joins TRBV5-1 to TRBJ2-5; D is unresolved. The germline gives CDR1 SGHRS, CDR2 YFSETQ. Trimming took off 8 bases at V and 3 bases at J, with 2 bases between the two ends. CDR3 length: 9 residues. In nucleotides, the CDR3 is TGCGCCAGTAAAGAGACCCAGTACTTC. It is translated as CASKETQYF.

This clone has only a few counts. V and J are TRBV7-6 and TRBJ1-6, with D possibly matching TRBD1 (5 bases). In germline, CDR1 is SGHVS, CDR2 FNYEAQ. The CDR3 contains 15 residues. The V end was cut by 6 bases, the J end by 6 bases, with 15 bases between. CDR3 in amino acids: CASSPNQGANSPLHF. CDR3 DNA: TGTGCCAGCAGTCCAAACCAGGGAGCTAATTCACCCCTCCACTTT.

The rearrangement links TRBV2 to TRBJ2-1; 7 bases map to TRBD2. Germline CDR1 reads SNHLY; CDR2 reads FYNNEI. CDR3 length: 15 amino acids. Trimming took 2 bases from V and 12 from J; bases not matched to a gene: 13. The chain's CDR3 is CASSELAGVHSWQFF. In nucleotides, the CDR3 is TGTGCCAGCAGTGAACTGGCGGGAGTTCATTCTTGGCAGTTCTTC.

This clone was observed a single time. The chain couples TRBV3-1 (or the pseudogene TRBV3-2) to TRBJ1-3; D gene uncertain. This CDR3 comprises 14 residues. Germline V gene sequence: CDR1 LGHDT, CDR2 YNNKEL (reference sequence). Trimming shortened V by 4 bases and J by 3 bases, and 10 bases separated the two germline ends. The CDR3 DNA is TGTGCCAGCAGCCCCCTGACGGATGGAAACACCATATATTTT. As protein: CASSPLTDGNTIYF.

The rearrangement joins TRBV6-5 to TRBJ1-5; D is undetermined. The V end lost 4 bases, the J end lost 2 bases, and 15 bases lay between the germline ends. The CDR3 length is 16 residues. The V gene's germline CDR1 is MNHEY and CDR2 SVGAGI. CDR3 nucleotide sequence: TGTGCCAGCAGTTCATCGACCTCTGGGGGCAATCAGCCCCAGCATTTT. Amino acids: CASSSSTSGGNQPQHF.

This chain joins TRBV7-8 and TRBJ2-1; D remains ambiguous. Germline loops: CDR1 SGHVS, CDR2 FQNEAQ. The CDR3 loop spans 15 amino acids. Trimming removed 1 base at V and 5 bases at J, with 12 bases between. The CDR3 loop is CASSLEALSNNEQFF. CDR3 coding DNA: TGTGCCAGCAGCTTAGAGGCCCTTTCGAACAATGAGCAGTTCTTC.

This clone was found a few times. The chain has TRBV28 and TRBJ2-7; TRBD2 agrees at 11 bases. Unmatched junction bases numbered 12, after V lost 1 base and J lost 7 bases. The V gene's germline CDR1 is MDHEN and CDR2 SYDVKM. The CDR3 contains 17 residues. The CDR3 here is CASSLFDLAGGPGEQYF. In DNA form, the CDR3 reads TGTGCCAGCAGTTTATTCGACTTAGCGGGAGGGCCAGGGGAGCAGTACTTC.

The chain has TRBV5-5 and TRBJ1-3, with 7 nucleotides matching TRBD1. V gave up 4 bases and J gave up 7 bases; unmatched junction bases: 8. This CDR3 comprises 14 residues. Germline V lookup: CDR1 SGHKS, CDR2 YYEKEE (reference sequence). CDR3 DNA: TGTGCCAGCAGCACCCCCGGGACAGTTAACACCATATATTTT. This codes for CASSTPGTVNTIYF.

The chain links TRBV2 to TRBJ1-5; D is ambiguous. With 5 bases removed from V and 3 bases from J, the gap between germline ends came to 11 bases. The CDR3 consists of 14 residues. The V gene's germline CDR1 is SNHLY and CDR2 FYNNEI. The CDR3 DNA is TGTGCCAGCAGTAGGACGGCTAACAATCAGCCCCAGCATTTT. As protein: CASSRTANNQPQHF. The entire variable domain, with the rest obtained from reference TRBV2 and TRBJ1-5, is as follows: EPEVTQTPSHQVTQMGQEVILRCVPISNHLYFYWYRQILGQKVEFLVSFYNNEISEKSEIFDDQFSVERPDGSNFTLKIRSTKLEDSAMYFCASSRTANNQPQHFGDGTRLSIL.

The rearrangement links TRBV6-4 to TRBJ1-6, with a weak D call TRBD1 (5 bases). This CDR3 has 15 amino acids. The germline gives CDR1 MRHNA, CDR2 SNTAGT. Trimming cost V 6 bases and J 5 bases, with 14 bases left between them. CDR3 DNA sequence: TGTGCCAGCAGCTGGGAGGGGACCGATAATTCACCCCTCCACTTT. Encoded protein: CASSWEGTDNSPLHF.

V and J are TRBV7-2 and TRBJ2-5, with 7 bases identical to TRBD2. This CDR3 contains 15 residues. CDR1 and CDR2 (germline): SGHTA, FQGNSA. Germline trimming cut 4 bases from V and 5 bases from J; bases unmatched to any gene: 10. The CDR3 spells CASSSTGTMGETQYF. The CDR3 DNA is TGTGCCAGCAGCTCCACCGGGACTATGGGGGAGACCCAGTACTTC.

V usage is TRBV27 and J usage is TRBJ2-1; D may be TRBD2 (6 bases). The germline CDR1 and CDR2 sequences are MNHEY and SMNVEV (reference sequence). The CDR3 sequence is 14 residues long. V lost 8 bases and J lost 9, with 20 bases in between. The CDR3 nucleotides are TGTGCCAGCGGCCGGGATCCTTCGGAGGGTGAGCAGTTCTTC. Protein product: CASGRDPSEGEQFF.

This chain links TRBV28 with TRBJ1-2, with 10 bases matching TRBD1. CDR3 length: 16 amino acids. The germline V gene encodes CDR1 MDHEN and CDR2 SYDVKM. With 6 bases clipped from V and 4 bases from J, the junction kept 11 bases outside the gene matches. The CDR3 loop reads CASRAPRTGGSYGYTF. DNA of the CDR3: TGTGCCAGCAGAGCCCCCCGGACAGGGGGGAGCTATGGCTACACCTTC.

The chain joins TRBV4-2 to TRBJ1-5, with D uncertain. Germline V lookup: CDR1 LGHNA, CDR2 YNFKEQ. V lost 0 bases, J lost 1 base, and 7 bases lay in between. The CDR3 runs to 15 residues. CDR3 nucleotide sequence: TGTGCCAGCAGCCAAGACAGTCAGAGCAATCAGCCCCAGCATTTT. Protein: CASSQDSQSNQPQHF.

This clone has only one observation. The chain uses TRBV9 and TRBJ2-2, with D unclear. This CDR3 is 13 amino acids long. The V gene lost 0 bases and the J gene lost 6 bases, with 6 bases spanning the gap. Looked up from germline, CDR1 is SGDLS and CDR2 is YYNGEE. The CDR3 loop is CASSVVGSGELFF. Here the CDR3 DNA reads TGTGCCAGCAGCGTAGTGGGGTCCGGGGAGCTGTTTTTT.

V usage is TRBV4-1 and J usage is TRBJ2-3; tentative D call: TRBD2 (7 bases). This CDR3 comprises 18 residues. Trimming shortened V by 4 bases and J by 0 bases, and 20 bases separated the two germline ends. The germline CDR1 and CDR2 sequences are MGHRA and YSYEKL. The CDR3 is CASSRIPVGGASTDTQYF. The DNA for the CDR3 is TGCGCCAGCAGCCGAATACCTGTTGGGGGGGCTAGCACAGATACGCAGTATTTT.

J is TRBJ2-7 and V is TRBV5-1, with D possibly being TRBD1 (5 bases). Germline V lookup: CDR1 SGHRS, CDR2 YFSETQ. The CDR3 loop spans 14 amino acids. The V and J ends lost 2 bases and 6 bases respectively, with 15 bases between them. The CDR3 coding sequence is TGCGCCAGCAGCTTCGACTTAGGGGCAATCGAGCAGTACTTC. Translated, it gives CASSFDLGAIEQYF.

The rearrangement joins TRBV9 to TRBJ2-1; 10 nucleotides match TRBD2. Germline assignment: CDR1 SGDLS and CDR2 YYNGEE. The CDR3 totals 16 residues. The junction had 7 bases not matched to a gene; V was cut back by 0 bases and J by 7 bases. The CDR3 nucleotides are TGTGCCAGCAGCGTAGGGAGCGGGGGGGCCGGTAATGAGCAGTTCTTC. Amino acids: CASSVGSGGAGNEQFF.

Here the CDR3 DNA reads TGTGCCAGCAGTTCCCCGGGGGGGTCCTACAATGAGCAGTTCTTC. This encodes CASSSPGGSYNEQFF. This sequence joins TRBV28 and TRBJ2-1; 8 bases map to TRBD2. The germline V gene encodes CDR1 MDHEN and CDR2 SYDVKM. The length of the CDR3 is 15 residues. The J segment lost 1 base and the V segment lost 4 bases, leaving 3 bases of the junction unmatched.

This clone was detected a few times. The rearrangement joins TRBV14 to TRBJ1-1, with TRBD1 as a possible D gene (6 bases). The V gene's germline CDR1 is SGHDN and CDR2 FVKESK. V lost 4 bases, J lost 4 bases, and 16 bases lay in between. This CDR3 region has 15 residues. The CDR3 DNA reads TGTGCCAGCAGCCCCTCGGGGGCTCTCGCCACTGAAGCTTTCTTT. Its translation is CASSPSGALATEAFF.

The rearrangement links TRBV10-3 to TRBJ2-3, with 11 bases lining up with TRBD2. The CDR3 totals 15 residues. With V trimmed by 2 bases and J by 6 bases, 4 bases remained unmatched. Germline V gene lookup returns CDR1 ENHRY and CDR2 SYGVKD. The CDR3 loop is CAISEQTSGKDTQYF. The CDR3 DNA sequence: TGTGCCATCAGTGAGCAGACTAGCGGGAAGGATACGCAGTATTTT.

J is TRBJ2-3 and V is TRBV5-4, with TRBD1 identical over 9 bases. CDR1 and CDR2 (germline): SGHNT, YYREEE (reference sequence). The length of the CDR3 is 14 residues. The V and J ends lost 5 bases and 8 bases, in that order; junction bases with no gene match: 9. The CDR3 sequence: CASRTGGRESTQYF. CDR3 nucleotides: TGTGCCAGCAGGACAGGGGGACGAGAGTCTACGCAGTATTTT.

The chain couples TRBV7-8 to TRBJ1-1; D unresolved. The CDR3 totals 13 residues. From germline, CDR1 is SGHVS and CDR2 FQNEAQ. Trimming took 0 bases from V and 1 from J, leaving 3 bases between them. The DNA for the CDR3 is TGTGCCAGCAGCTTAGCAAAGAACACTGAAGCTTTCTTT. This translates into CASSLAKNTEAFF.

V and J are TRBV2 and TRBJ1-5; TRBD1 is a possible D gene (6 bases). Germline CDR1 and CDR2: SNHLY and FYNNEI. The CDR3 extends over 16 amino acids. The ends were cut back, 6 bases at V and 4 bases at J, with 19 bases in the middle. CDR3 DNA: TGTGCCAGCAGCTCCCAAGGGGGGAGGTCTAATCAGCCCCAGCATTTT. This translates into CASSSQGGRSNQPQHF.